The 4 T cell receptor beta chains below were found in one sample sequenced in a study of ipilimumab plus nivolumab after autologous stem cell transplantation. The data were produced by immunoSEQ multiplex PCR, yet TCRdb's version contains in-frame clones alone and is incomplete. The table lists about 47,000 clones, about 88% of them singletons, with roughly 1% in the top ten. The source was PBMCs, collected in a trial of ipilimumab plus nivolumab as post-transplant consolidation. The receptor source for this set is a male donor with multiple myeloma.

Within the sample, this clone is medium-sized. The genes are TRBV2 and TRBJ1-5; 7 nucleotides line up with TRBD1. J was trimmed by 7 bases and V by 7 bases; bases with no gene match: 4. Germline CDR1 SNHLY, CDR2 FYNNEI. The CDR3 runs to 12 residues. The CDR3 region is CASTPQGQPQHF. The CDR3 nucleotides are TGTGCCAGCACTCCACAGGGGCAGCCCCAGCATTTT.

This chain joins TRBV5-1 and TRBJ1-1, with D possibly TRBD1 on 5 matching bases. This CDR3 spans 15 amino acids. Per the germline V gene, CDR1 is SGHRS and CDR2 is YFSETQ. V lost 4 bases and J lost 0, with 13 bases in between. The CDR3 DNA reads TGCGCCAGCAGCCCGGATGGGGGGATGAACACTGAAGCTTTCTTT. Residues: CASSPDGGMNTEAFF.

This clone has just one count. The chain combines TRBV19 with TRBJ2-6; D not certain. The CDR3 is 16 amino acids. Germline CDR1 LNHDA, CDR2 SQIVND (reference sequence). The V and J ends lost 4 bases and 0 bases respectively, with 10 bases between them. DNA for the CDR3: TGTGCCAGTAGTACCGGCGACGGCTCTGGGGCCAACGTCCTGACTTTC. Translated: CASSTGDGSGANVLTF.

The chain combines TRBV5-1 with TRBJ2-1; tentatively, D is TRBD1 or TRBD2 (5 bases each). The CDR3 extends over 14 amino acids. Germline CDR1 reads SGHRS; CDR2 reads YFSETQ. Trimming removed 0 bases at V and 5 bases at J, with 9 bases between. CDR3 bases: TGCGCCAGCAGCTTGGTTCGGGGCCACAATGAGCAGTTCTTC. It yields the protein CASSLVRGHNEQFF.